This T cell receptor (beta chain) was recorded in a study of blood T cell repertoires in COVID-19. Original analysis: Nucleated cell counts were estimated from reference gene primer amplification. Sequenced by immunoSEQ multiplex PCR; TCRdb stores in-frame clones only, minus some. V and J calls plus clone size are reproduced from that table; the DNA served to infer D and trimming. The sample holds about 98,000 clones, approximately 86% seen once. V lost 0 bases and J lost 7; bases outside the gene matches: 6. Germline CDR1 and CDR2: SGHRS and YFSETQ. There are 15 residues in the CDR3. The sequencing sample was made of peripheral blood. This chain links TRBV5-1 with TRBJ2-1; TRBD2 matches at 8 bases. This TCR derives from a man over 45 with acute or convalescent COVID-19. CDR3 sequence (DNA): TGCGCCAGCAGCTTGGACCCAGCGGGAGTGAATGAGCAGTTCTTC. This translates into CASSLDPAGVNEQFF.